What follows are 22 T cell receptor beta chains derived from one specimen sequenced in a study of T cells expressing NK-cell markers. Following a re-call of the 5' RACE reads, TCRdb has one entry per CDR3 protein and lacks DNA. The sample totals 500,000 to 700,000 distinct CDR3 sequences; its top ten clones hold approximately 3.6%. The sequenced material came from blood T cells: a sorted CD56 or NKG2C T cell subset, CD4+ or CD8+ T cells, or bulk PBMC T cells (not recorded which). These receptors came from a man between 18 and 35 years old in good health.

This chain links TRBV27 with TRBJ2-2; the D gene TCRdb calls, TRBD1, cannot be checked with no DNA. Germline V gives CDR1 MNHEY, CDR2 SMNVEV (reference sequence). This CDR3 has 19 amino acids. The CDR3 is CASSFSFLPGQPLAGELFF.

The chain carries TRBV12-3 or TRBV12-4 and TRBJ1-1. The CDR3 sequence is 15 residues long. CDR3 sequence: CASSLDRALNTEAFF.

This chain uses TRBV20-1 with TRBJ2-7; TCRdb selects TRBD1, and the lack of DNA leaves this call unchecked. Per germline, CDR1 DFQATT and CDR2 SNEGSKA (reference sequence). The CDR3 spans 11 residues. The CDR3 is CSADRAYEQYF.

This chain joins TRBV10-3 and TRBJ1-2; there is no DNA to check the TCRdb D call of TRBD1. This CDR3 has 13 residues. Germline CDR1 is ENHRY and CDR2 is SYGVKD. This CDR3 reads CASGQGADYGYTF.

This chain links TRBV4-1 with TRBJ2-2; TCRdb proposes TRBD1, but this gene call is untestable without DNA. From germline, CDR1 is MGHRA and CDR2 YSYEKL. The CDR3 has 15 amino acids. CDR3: CASSRNAWGAGELFF.

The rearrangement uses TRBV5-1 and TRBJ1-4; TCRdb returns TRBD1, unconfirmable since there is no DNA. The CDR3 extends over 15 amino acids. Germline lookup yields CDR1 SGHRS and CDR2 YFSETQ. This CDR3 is CASSGDRGTNEKLFF.

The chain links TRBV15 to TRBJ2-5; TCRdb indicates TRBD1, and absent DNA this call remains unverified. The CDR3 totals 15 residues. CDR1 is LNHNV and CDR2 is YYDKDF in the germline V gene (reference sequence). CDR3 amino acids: CATSLFFAGEETQYF.

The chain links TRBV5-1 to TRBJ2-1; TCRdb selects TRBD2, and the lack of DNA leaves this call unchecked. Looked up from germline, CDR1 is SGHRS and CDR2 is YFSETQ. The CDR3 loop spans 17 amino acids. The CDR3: CASSLFSVAGGPHEQFF.

The CDR3 loop reads CASSETADTQYF. The chain employs TRBV5-1 and TRBJ2-3. Germline CDR1 is SGHRS and CDR2 is YFSETQ. The CDR3 length is 12 residues.

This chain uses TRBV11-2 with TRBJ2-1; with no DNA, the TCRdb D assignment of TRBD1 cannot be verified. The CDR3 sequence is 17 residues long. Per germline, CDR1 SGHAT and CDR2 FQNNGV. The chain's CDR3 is CASSLEGQGRSVDEQFF. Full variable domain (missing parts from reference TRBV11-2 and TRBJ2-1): EAGVAQSPRYKIIEKRQSVAFWCNPISGHATLYWYQQILGQGPKLLIQFQNNGVVDDSQLPKDRFSAERLKGVDSTLKIQPAKLEDSAVYLCASSLEGQGRSVDEQFFGPGTRLTVL.

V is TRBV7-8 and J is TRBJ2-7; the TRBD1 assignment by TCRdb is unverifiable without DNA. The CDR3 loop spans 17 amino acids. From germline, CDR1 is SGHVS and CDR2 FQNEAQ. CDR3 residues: CASSLVDGTSLPYEQYF.

CDR3: CAISESLGINQPQHF. The chain uses TRBV10-3 and TRBJ1-5. Per germline, CDR1 ENHRY and CDR2 SYGVKD. The CDR3 has 15 residues.

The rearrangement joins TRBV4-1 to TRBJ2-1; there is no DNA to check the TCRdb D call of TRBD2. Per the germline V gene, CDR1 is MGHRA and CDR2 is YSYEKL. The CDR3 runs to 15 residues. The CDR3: CASSPGLSRSDEQFF.

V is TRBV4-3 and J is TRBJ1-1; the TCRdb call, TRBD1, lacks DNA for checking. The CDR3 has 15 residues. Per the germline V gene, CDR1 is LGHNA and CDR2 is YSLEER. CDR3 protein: CASSLQARDPQGAFF.

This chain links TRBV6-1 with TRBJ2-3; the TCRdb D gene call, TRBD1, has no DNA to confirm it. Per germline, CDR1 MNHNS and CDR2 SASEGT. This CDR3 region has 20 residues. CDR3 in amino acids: CASSAKTSGQGFRSTDTQYF.

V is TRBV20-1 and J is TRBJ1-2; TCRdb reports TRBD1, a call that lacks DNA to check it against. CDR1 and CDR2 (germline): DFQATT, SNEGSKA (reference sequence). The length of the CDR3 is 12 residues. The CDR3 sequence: CSAPDRGNGYTF.

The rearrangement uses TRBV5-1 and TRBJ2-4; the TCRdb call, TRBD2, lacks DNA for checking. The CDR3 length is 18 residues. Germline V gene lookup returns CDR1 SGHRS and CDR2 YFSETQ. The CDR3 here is CASSRRPNNLAGENIQYF.

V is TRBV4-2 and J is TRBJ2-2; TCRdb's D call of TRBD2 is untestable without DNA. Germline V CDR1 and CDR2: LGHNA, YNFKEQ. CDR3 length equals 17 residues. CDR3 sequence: CASSQDGGRSDTGELFF.

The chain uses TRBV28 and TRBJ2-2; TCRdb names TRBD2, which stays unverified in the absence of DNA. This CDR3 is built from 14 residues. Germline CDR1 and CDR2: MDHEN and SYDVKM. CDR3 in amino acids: CATAGDLNTGELFF.

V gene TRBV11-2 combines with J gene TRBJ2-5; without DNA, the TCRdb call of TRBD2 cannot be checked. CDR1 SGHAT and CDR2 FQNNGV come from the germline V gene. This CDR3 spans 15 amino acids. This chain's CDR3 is CASSLDGTSRETQYF.

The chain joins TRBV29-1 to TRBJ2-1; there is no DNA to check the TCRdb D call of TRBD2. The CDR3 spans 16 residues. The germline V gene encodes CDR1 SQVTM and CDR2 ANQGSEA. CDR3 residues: CSVEDSLSGTYNEQFF.

The CDR3 reads CATSDPAGTGMAYNEQFF. The J gene is TRBJ2-1, the V gene TRBV24-1; TCRdb's D call of TRBD1 is untestable without DNA. The CDR3 sequence is 18 residues long. Germline-derived CDR1 and CDR2 are KGHDR and SFDVKD.